This T cell receptor (beta chain) was recovered during a study of OX40 agonist ivuxolimab in advanced cancers. This CDR3 has 14 amino acids. The V end lost 6 bases, the J end lost 1 base, and 11 bases lay between the germline ends. Germline CDR1 and CDR2: MNHEY and SVGAGI. In regard to this clone: Its antigen is unidentified.

Overall study results and limits: Antigen specificity was not determined for the expanded peripheral T cells. Doses of 0.1 to 3.0 mg/kg were accompanied by clonal expansion of CD4+ and CD8+ blood T cells by week 6.

The repertoire was sequenced with immunoSEQ multiplex PCR; TCRdb's copy has only in-frame clones and lacks some. The sample has 60,000 to 85,000 clones; around 87% are singletons. This specimen consisted of CD4+ or CD8+ T cells sorted from blood, obtained in a trial of the OX40 agonist ivuxolimab. The chain has TRBV6-5 and TRBJ2-3; D gene unclear. The TCR comes from an adult with an advanced solid tumor such as melanoma, head and neck, liver or kidney cancer. The CDR3: CASRTTGRTDTQYF. The DNA for the CDR3 is TGTGCCAGCAGGACCACCGGGCGCACAGATACGCAGTATTTT.